Within the sample, the clone carrying this T cell receptor beta chain is medium-sized. This entry belongs to a study of early T cells in non-severe SARS-CoV-2 infection. V gave up 5 bases and J gave up 9 bases, with 8 bases separating them. The CDR3 extends over 11 amino acids. The germline CDR1 and CDR2 sequences are SEHNR and FQNEAQ (reference sequence). The TCR library protocol was used to attach unique molecular identifiers. These identifiers were attached to individual cDNA molecules. From the 5' RACE reads, TCRdb called clonotypes with MiXCR, one entry per CDR3 protein. This sample carries tens of thousands of distinct CDR3 sequences, about a tenth of them seen once, and the ten largest clones take 6.4%.

The origin of this receptor is an adult who was a healthcare worker with PCR-confirmed SARS-CoV-2 infection or an uninfected control (not recorded which). The sample comprised whole blood. This chain connects TRBV7-9 to TRBJ2-1, with no clear D. CDR3 DNA sequence: TGTGCCAGCAGCGACGACATTGAGCAGTTCTTC. Its translation is CASSDDIEQFF.